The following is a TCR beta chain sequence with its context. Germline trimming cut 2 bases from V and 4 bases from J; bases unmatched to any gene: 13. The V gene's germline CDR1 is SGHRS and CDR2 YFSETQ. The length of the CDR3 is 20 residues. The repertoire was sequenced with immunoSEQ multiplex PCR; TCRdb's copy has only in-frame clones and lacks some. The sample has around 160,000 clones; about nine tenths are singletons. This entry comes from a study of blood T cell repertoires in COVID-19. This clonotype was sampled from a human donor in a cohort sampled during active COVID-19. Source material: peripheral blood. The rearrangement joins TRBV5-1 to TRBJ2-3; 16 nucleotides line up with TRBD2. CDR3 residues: CASSFRSPGLAGGVSDTQYF. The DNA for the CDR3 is TGCGCCAGCAGCTTCCGATCTCCGGGACTAGCGGGAGGGGTATCAGATACGCAGTATTTT.